Listed below are T cell receptor beta chains from one sample, sequenced in a study of blood T cell repertoires in COVID-19. This table comes from immunoSEQ multiplex PCR, and its TCRdb copy is limited to in-frame clones, with some not included. The sample records approximately 150,000 clones, about 80% being singletons. Sample: PBMCs or T cells enriched from blood (not recorded which). These receptors all stem from a middle-aged man in a cohort exposed to, infected with or recovered from COVID-19 (not recorded which). The CDR3 runs from the conserved cysteine through the conserved F or W. D genes are given only for firm matches. Part of the rows lack a size; the others show once, few, many or a class for expanded clones.

size,V,D,J,CDR3,DNA
-,TRBV7-6,TRBD2,TRBJ2-7,CASSSGGISYEQYF,TGTGCCAGCAGCTCGGGGGGAATCTCCTACGAGCAGTACTTC
-,TRBV20-1,-,TRBJ2-7,CSADTDYQYF,TGCAGTGCTGATACCGACTACCAGTACTTC
-,TRBV5-1,-,TRBJ2-5,CASSTLVPGETQYF,TGCGCCAGCAGCACTCTAGTTCCCGGAGAGACCCAGTACTTC
-,TRBV7-2,-,TRBJ1-6,CASSLGRLNSPLHF,TGTGCCAGCAGCTTAGGCAGACTCAATTCACCCCTCCACTTT
-,TRBV30,-,TRBJ2-1,CAWRPPGAASFVDEQFF,TGTGCCTGGAGACCCCCAGGGGCGGCTAGCTTTGTGGATGAGCAGTTCTTC
once,TRBV7-8,TRBD1,TRBJ1-4,CASSLLGQAGEKLFF,TGTGCCAGCAGCTTATTGGGACAGGCAGGCGAAAAACTGTTTTTT
-,TRBV10-3,TRBD1,TRBJ1-2,CAISESDRGYGYTF,TGTGCCATCAGTGAGTCGGACAGGGGCTATGGCTACACCTTC
once,TRBV6-5,TRBD1,TRBJ2-7,CASSYGGQGDEQYF,TGTGCCAGCAGTTACGGGGGACAGGGTGACGAGCAGTACTTC
-,TRBV15,TRBD1,TRBJ2-2,CATSRGQSGELFF,TGTGCCACCAGCAGGGGACAGTCCGGGGAGCTGTTTTTT
-,TRBV12-3/TRBV12-4,TRBD1,TRBJ2-7,CASGTGGPYEQYF,TGTGCCAGCGGAACAGGGGGCCCCTACGAGCAGTACTTC
-,TRBV7-2,-,TRBJ1-5,CASSFGQNNQPQHF,TGTGCCAGCAGCTTCGGACAAAACAATCAGCCCCAGCATTTT
-,TRBV6-2/TRBV6-3,TRBD2,TRBJ2-1,CASSRLAGGLASSYNEQFF,TGTGCCAGCAGTAGACTAGCGGGGGGTCTCGCGAGCTCCTACAATGAGCAGTTCTTC
-,TRBV28,-,TRBJ1-1,CASSPLIGAETEAFF,TGTGCCAGCAGTCCGCTGATAGGGGCGGAAACTGAAGCTTTCTTT
-,TRBV4-1,TRBD2,TRBJ2-7,CASSHPSSGGAGEQYF,TGCGCCAGCAGCCATCCCTCTAGCGGGGGGGCGGGGGAGCAGTACTTC
-,TRBV7-6,-,TRBJ2-7,CASSILPRGHEQYF,TGTGCCAGCAGCATATTACCAAGGGGTCACGAGCAGTACTTC
-,TRBV5-1,TRBD1,TRBJ1-1,CASTLQGANTEAFF,TGCGCCAGCACCCTACAGGGGGCGAACACTGAAGCTTTCTTT
-,TRBV2,TRBD2,TRBJ2-3,CASRGAGSYPLTDTQYF,TGTGCCAGCAGAGGAGCGGGGTCCTACCCACTCACAGATACGCAGTATTTT
once,TRBV7-9,TRBD2,TRBJ2-5,CASSPRLIAGGLGGTQYF,TGTGCCAGCAGCCCCCGGCTAATAGCGGGAGGCCTGGGAGGGACCCAGTACTTC
-,TRBV5-1,TRBD1,TRBJ2-7,CASSYTGGVSEQYF,TGCGCCAGCAGCTACACAGGGGGTGTGAGCGAGCAGTACTTC
once,TRBV5-1,TRBD2,TRBJ2-2,CASSLAGNTGELFF,TGCGCCAGCAGTCTAGCGGGGAACACCGGGGAGCTGTTTTTT
-,TRBV18,TRBD1,TRBJ1-2,CASSPLQGEKLGYTF,TGTGCCAGCTCACCCTTACAGGGGGAGAAGCTTGGCTACACCTTC
-,TRBV7-9,-,TRBJ1-2,CASSLEDSGRVGYTF,TGTGCCAGCAGCTTAGAGGACAGTGGACGGGTGGGCTACACCTTC
once,TRBV5-1,-,TRBJ2-1,CASSTSRGEQFF,TGCGCCAGCAGCACCTCTAGGGGCGAGCAGTTCTTC
-,TRBV29-1,TRBD2,TRBJ2-5,CMERDASETQYF,TGCATGGAGCGGGATGCATCAGAGACCCAGTACTTC
-,TRBV19,TRBD2,TRBJ2-2,CASTRLAGGIDNTGELFF,TGTGCCAGTACAAGACTAGCGGGAGGGATCGATAACACCGGGGAGCTGTTTTTT
-,TRBV7-2,TRBD2,TRBJ2-7,CASSLVRASGGYEQYF,TGTGCCAGCAGCTTAGTACGGGCTAGCGGGGGCTACGAGCAGTACTTC
-,TRBV11-1,TRBD2,TRBJ2-5,CASSPGLAAQETQYF,TGTGCCAGCAGCCCAGGGCTAGCGGCACAAGAGACCCAGTACTTC
-,TRBV7-9,-,TRBJ1-4,CASSLPPNEKLFF,TGTGCCAGCAGCTTACCCCCAAATGAAAAACTGTTTTTT
-,TRBV6-5,-,TRBJ1-2,CASSYGGSYGYTF,TGTGCCAGCAGTTACGGGGGCAGCTATGGCTACACCTTC
-,TRBV5-1,-,TRBJ1-1,CASSLSPDMNTEAFF,TGCGCCAGCAGCTTGTCGCCGGACATGAACACTGAAGCTTTCTTT
few,TRBV7-6,TRBD1,TRBJ2-7,CASSLLSGTGPTEQYF,TGTGCCAGCAGCTTACTGAGTGGGACAGGTCCCACCGAGCAGTACTTC
-,TRBV19,-,TRBJ1-2,CASRPPAGRYGYTF,TGTGCCAGTAGACCCCCGGCCGGGAGGTATGGCTACACCTTC
-,TRBV10-3,TRBD2,TRBJ2-5,CAISETSGGQETQYF,TGTGCCATCAGTGAAACTAGCGGGGGCCAAGAGACCCAGTACTTC
-,TRBV7-2,-,TRBJ1-1,CASSNGQKTEAFF,TGTGCCAGCAGCAACGGACAGAAAACTGAAGCTTTCTTT